Below are 17 T cell receptor beta chains sequenced from a single sample in a study of T-cell memory formation after mild COVID-19. TCRdb fed the 5' RACE reads into MiXCR, producing one record per CDR3 protein. The sample carries a few hundred thousand distinct CDR3 sequences, around 20% recorded once. Sequencing was carried out using PBMCs or a T cell subset sorted from them (not recorded which). The source of these receptors is a man younger than 35 who had mild COVID-19 (a few samples of this study predate the infection). Cell type and time point are not known.

In this sample, this clonotype turned up many times. The chain carries TRBV25-1 and TRBJ2-5, with 9 bases fitting TRBD1. Germline V gene sequence: CDR1 MGHDK, CDR2 SYGVNS. V dropped 6 bases and J dropped 5; count of bases not matched to a gene: 10. The CDR3 has 15 residues. As DNA, the CDR3 is TGTGCCAGCAGGGGACAGGGAATACCGCAGGAGACCCAGTACTTC. Its translation is CASRGQGIPQETQYF.

The chain recombines TRBV5-1 with TRBJ2-3; 8 bases map to TRBD2. The CDR3 is 15 amino acids. The V gene's germline CDR1 is SGHRS and CDR2 YFSETQ. The V segment lost 2 bases and the J segment 2 bases; nucleotides outside the gene matches: 4. The CDR3 spells CASSLTSGNTDTQYF. The CDR3 DNA reads TGCGCCAGCAGCTTAACTAGCGGAAACACAGATACGCAGTATTTT.

This clonotype came up a few times. The gene calls are TRBV10-3 and TRBJ1-1; D call uncertain. Germline assignment: CDR1 ENHRY and CDR2 SYGVKD. The CDR3 is 12 residues long. The V end lost 6 bases, the J end lost 5 bases, and 10 bases lay between the germline ends. The chain's CDR3 is CAIRRDVTEAFF. In DNA form, the CDR3 reads TGTGCCATCAGGAGGGATGTAACTGAAGCTTTCTTT.

This clonotype has a handful of counts. The chain is built from TRBV7-3 and TRBJ2-7, with 9 bases identical to TRBD1. The V gene's germline CDR1 is SGHTA and CDR2 FQGTGA. CDR3 size: 13 residues. V shed 5 bases and J 5 bases; nucleotides not matched to a gene: 4. CDR3 sequence: CASSPDRGDEQYF. Written as DNA, the CDR3 is TGTGCCAGCAGCCCGGACAGGGGTGACGAGCAGTACTTC.

There are many counts of this clonotype. The CDR3 sequence: CASSLGSTNEKLFF. The CDR3 DNA is TGCGCCAGCAGCTTGGGGAGCACTAATGAAAAACTGTTTTTT. This sequence joins TRBV5-1 and TRBJ1-4; no definite D call. This CDR3 comprises 14 residues. Per germline, CDR1 SGHRS and CDR2 YFSETQ. With 0 bases removed from V and 2 bases from J, the gap between germline ends came to 5 bases.

This chain connects TRBV7-8 to TRBJ2-4; D perhaps matches TRBD2 (6 bases). Trimming took 2 bases from V and 8 from J, leaving 19 bases between them. CDR1 SGHVS and CDR2 FQNEAQ come from the germline V gene. This CDR3 spans 16 amino acids. The CDR3 nucleotides read TGTGCCAGCAGCTTACCGGAGGGGCCAAGCTGGGACATTCAGTACTTC. Translation: CASSLPEGPSWDIQYF. Full variable domain (missing parts from reference TRBV7-8 and TRBJ2-4): GAGVSQSPRYKVAKRGQDVALRCDPISGHVSLFWYQQALGQGPEFLTYFQNEAQLDKSGLPSDRFFAERPEGSVSTLKIQRTQQEDSAVYLCASSLPEGPSWDIQYFGAGTRLSVL.

There are a few counts of this clonotype. The chain combines TRBV4-2 with TRBJ2-7; 9 bases fit TRBD1. The CDR3 spans 15 residues. Germline values: CDR1 LGHNA, CDR2 YNFKEQ. J gave up 5 bases and V 5 bases, and 10 bases lay outside the gene matches. The chain's CDR3 is CASSVLWDRENEQYF. The DNA of the CDR3 is TGTGCCAGCAGCGTCCTTTGGGACAGGGAGAACGAGCAGTACTTC.

The chain carries TRBV28 and TRBJ2-2, with D perhaps matching TRBD2 (7 bases). In germline, CDR1 is MDHEN, CDR2 SYDVKM. The V end lost 6 bases, the J end lost 3 bases, and 11 bases lay between the germline ends. The CDR3 consists of 14 residues. The DNA for the CDR3 is TGTGCCAGCAGCGGGGAGGGGGACACCGGGGAGCTGTTTTTT. Its protein product is CASSGEGDTGELFF.

The sample holds many counts of this clonotype. The CDR3 DNA is TGTGCCAGCAGCTACAGGGGTTTGGACAATGAGCAGTTCTTC. Protein sequence: CASSYRGLDNEQFF. This chain connects TRBV12-3 or TRBV12-4 to TRBJ2-1, with 7 bases fitting TRBD1. There are 14 residues in the CDR3. Trimming removed 6 bases from V and 5 bases from J; junction bases left unmatched: 7.

A few counts support this clonotype. CDR3 residues: CSAREGSTGGAEAFF. CDR3 DNA: TGCAGTGCTAGAGAAGGGTCAACGGGAGGGGCTGAAGCTTTCTTT. The rearrangement links TRBV20-1 to TRBJ1-1, with TRBD1 as a possible D gene (5 bases). With 0 bases removed from V and 6 bases from J, the gap between germline ends came to 17 bases. CDR3 length: 15 amino acids. The germline V gene has CDR1 DFQATT and CDR2 SNEGSKA (reference sequence).

The rearrangement uses TRBV12-3 or TRBV12-4 and TRBJ2-7; 7 bases align to TRBD1. With V trimmed by 4 bases and J by 3 bases, 3 bases remained unmatched. The CDR3 contains 13 residues. CDR3 DNA sequence: TGTGCCAGCAGTTCGACAGGGAACTACGAGCAGTACTTC. As protein: CASSSTGNYEQYF.

There are a few counts of this clonotype. CDR3 residues: CASSQELWDRGNSPLHF. CDR3 DNA: TGTGCCAGCAGCCAAGAACTCTGGGACAGGGGAAATTCACCCCTCCACTTT. The V gene is TRBV4-2, the J gene TRBJ1-6, with TRBD1 matching 10 bases. This CDR3 is built from 17 residues. Germline CDR1 is LGHNA and CDR2 is YNFKEQ. The junction had 6 bases not matched to a gene; V was cut back by 0 bases and J by 7 bases.

The genes are TRBV7-9 and TRBJ1-2; D is uncertain. This CDR3 is built from 13 residues. Germline lookup yields CDR1 SEHNR and CDR2 FQNEAQ (reference sequence). Trimming removed 5 bases from V and 5 bases from J, with 12 bases in between. For the CDR3, the DNA is TGTGCCAGCAGCCTCATCATCTCTTATGGCTACACCTTC. Residues: CASSLIISYGYTF.

This clonotype has more than one count but fewer than ten. This sequence joins TRBV28 and TRBJ2-7, with 8 bases fitting TRBD1. This CDR3 comprises 16 residues. V was pared by 5 bases and J by 4 bases, with 13 bases of the junction left unmatched. Germline CDR1 and CDR2: MDHEN and SYDVKM. The CDR3 DNA reads as TGTGCCAGCAGTACAATTGGACAGGGCGACCCTTACGAGCAGTACTTC. This gives the protein CASSTIGQGDPYEQYF.

This clonotype was detected only a few times. The chain is built from TRBV14 and TRBJ2-2; no reliable D call. From germline, CDR1 is SGHDN and CDR2 FVKESK. Trimming left V 4 bases short and J 0 bases short, with 15 bases between. The CDR3 is 17 amino acids. The CDR3 nucleotides are TGTGCCAGCAGCCCACCTCGAGGCCGCGCGAACACCGGGGAGCTGTTTTTT. It is translated as CASSPPRGRANTGELFF. Complete variable domain (other parts from reference TRBV14 and TRBJ2-2): EAGVTQFPSHSVIEKGQTVTLRCDPISGHDNLYWYRRVMGKEIKFLLHFVKESKQDESGMPNNRFLAERTGGTYSTLKVQPAELEDSGVYFCASSPPRGRANTGELFFGEGSRLTVL.

This clonotype was counted a few times. The chain has TRBV25-1 and TRBJ2-1, with 7 bases lining up with TRBD2. J was trimmed by 10 bases and V by 6 bases; bases with no gene match: 3. This CDR3 region has 11 residues. Per the germline V gene, CDR1 is MGHDK and CDR2 is SYGVNS. In DNA form, the CDR3 reads TGTGCCAGCAGGGACGGGGGGGAGCAGTTCTTC. This encodes CASRDGGEQFF.

With respect to this clonotype: At one boundary the junction diverges from the germline segment, which might be a read error. This rearrangement joins TRBV7-8 to TRBJ2-3; D is possibly TRBD2 (6 bases). The germline V gene has CDR1 SGHVS and CDR2 FQNEAQ. The CDR3 extends over 14 amino acids. CDR3 residues: CASSLTSGTQVLAF. The CDR3 region has the DNA TGTGCCAGCAGCTTGACCTCCGGGACTCAGGTTTTGGCGTTT.